The 10 T cell receptor beta chains presented below share a single source sample, sequenced in a study of blood T cell repertoires in COVID-19. The data were produced by immunoSEQ multiplex PCR, yet TCRdb's version contains in-frame clones alone and is incomplete. The table has some 120,000 clones, approximately 78% seen once. Sequenced: peripheral blood. Receptors were obtained from a man in his 70s with acute or convalescent COVID-19.

The rearrangement uses TRBV24-1 and TRBJ2-3; TRBD2 matches at 12 bases. Germline V CDR1 and CDR2: KGHDR, SFDVKD. CDR3 size: 18 residues. V trimming: 4 bases; J trimming: 4 bases; junction bases outside the gene matches: 11. In DNA, the CDR3 is TGTGCCACCAGTGAGCACAGACTAGCGGGAGAGTGGGCAGATACGCAGTATTTT. This gives the protein CATSEHRLAGEWADTQYF.

The rearrangement links TRBV7-9 to TRBJ1-2; D is perhaps TRBD1 (6 bases). The V gene's germline CDR1 is SEHNR and CDR2 FQNEAQ (reference sequence). Trimming removed 7 bases from V and 8 bases from J, with 20 bases in between. There are 14 residues in the CDR3. CDR3 in DNA: TGTGCCAGCACCGGGGGCCTGGGGACGGGCGGCTACACCTTC. Its protein product is CASTGGLGTGGYTF.

The J gene is TRBJ1-2, the V gene TRBV24-1; D possibly corresponds to TRBD1 (6 bases). Looked up from germline, CDR1 is KGHDR and CDR2 is SFDVKD. V was clipped by 3 bases and J by 8 bases, with 18 bases between them. The CDR3 covers 15 residues. CDR3 amino acids: CATSDRGTGIYGYTF. The CDR3 region has the DNA TGTGCCACCAGTGATCGTGGTACAGGGATCTACGGCTACACCTTC.

The genes are TRBV19 and TRBJ1-5; the match to TRBD1 covers 10 bases. Per germline, CDR1 LNHDA and CDR2 SQIVND (reference sequence). With V trimmed by 5 bases and J by 9 bases, 13 bases remained unmatched. This CDR3 contains 16 residues. The CDR3 DNA is TGTGCCAGTAGTGGCTCCCCCGGGACAGGGGTGAGGCCCCAGCATTTT. Residues: CASSGSPGTGVRPQHF.

This clone showed up just once. The rearrangement links TRBV4-1 to TRBJ2-7; a possible D gene is TRBD1 (7 bases). CDR1 MGHRA and CDR2 YSYEKL come from the germline V gene. The CDR3 sequence is 19 residues long. With 0 bases removed from V and 4 bases from J, the gap between germline ends came to 25 bases. This CDR3 reads CASSQDSPTGIGRGYEQYF. The DNA for the CDR3 is TGCGCCAGCAGCCAAGATTCTCCGACAGGGATTGGCCGGGGGTACGAGCAGTACTTC.

The chain couples TRBV5-1 to TRBJ2-5, with a possible D match to TRBD1 (6 bases). The assigned J gene may be wrong: the sequence end matches TRBJ2-7 better. Germline loops: CDR1 SGHRS, CDR2 YFSETQ. The CDR3 covers 14 residues. The CDR3 region has the DNA TGCGCCAGCAGCTTGGATCCAGGGGCCTACGAGCAGTACTTC. Translated, it gives CASSLDPGAYEQYF.

The chain combines TRBV5-1 with TRBJ1-5; D may be TRBD1 (5 bases). CDR1 SGHRS and CDR2 YFSETQ come from the germline V gene. This CDR3 contains 15 residues. Trimming took off 0 bases at V and 4 bases at J, with 11 bases between the two ends. CDR3 DNA sequence: TGCGCCAGCAGCTTGGATCCAGGGAATAATCAGCCCCAGCATTTT. Protein: CASSLDPGNNQPQHF.

The genes are TRBV2 and TRBJ1-3; tentative D call: TRBD1 (5 bases). Trimming took off 5 bases at V and 4 bases at J, with 6 bases between the two ends. The germline V gene encodes CDR1 SNHLY and CDR2 FYNNEI. The CDR3 sequence is 12 residues long. The CDR3 is CASSRGGNTIYF. CDR3 coding DNA: TGTGCCAGCAGTCGGGGGGGAAACACCATATATTTT.

CDR3 sequence (DNA): TGTGCCAGCAGCTTAGGGCCGGGAGGGCCGGACATTCAGTACTTC. Protein: CASSLGPGGPDIQYF. The J gene is TRBJ2-4, the V gene TRBV13; TRBD2 aligns across 8 bases. This CDR3 is built from 15 residues. Germline V gene lookup returns CDR1 PRHDT and CDR2 FYEKMQ (reference sequence). Trimming at V came to 0 bases and at J to 8 bases, leaving 6 bases not matched to a gene.

V gene TRBV5-1 combines with J gene TRBJ2-7; 7 bases match TRBD1. The CDR3 length is 15 residues. V was clipped by 4 bases and J by 0 bases; unmatched bases: 7. Germline CDR1 is SGHRS and CDR2 is YFSETQ. In DNA, the CDR3 is TGCGCCAGCAGCCCGACGGGACAGATCTCCTACGAGCAGTACTTC. It encodes CASSPTGQISYEQYF.